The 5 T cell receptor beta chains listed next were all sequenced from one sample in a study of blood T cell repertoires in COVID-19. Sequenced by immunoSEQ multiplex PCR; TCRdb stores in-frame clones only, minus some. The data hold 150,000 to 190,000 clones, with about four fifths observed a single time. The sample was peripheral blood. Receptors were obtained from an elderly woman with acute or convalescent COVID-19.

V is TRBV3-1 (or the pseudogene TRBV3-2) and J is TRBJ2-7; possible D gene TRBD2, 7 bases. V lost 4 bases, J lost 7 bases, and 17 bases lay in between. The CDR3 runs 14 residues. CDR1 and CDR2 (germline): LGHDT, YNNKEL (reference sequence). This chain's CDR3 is CASSPGGRRGEQYF. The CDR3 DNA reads TGTGCCAGCAGCCCGGGCGGGAGAAGGGGGGAGCAGTACTTC.

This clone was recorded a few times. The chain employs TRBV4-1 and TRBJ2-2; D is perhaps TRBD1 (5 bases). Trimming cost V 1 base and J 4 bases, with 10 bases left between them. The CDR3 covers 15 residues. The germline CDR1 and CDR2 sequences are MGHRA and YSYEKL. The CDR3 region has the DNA TGCGCCAGCAGCCAAGGGGGCAAAGGCACCGGGGAGCTGTTTTTT. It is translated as CASSQGGKGTGELFF.

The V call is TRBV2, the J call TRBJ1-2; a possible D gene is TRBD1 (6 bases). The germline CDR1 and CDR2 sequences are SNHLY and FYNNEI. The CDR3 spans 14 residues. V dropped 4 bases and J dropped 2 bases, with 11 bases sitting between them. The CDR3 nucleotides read TGTGCCAGCAGTGTGTTGGACAGAAACTATGGCTACACCTTC. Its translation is CASSVLDRNYGYTF.

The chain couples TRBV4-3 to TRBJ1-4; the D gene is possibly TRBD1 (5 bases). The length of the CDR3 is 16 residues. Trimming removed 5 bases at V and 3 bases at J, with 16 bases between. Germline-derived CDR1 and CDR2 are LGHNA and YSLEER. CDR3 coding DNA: TGCGCCAGCAGCTCCCTGGGAGGGACGGCTAATGAAAAACTGTTTTTT. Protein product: CASSSLGGTANEKLFF.

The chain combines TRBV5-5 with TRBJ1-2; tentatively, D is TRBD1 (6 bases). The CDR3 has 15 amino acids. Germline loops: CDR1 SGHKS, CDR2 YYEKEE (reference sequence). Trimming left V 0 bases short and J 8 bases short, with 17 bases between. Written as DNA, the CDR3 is TGTGCCAGCAGCTTGGATGGTTCGGGGGGCGTCGGCTACACCTTC. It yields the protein CASSLDGSGGVGYTF.